This entry concerns a single T cell receptor beta chain. No antigen is known for it. Generated by immunoSEQ multiplex PCR, the TCRdb table keeps only in-frame clones and is missing some. The table has about 36,000 clones, over 60% seen once. This specimen comes from a study of CD4 T cells in relation to SARS-CoV-2 and coronaviruses. General study points: In around 63% of donors, memory CD4+ clonotypes crossrecognized SARS-CoV-2 and at least one common cold coronavirus spike.

V lost 4 bases to trimming and J lost 3 bases, with 18 bases between them. CDR1 is ENHRY, CDR2 SYGVKD, per germline. The CDR3 consists of 16 residues. Sequencing was carried out using memory CD4+ T cells from PBMCs, cultured in vitro. This sequence joins TRBV10-3 and TRBJ1-2; D is unclear. The sequence was obtained from an adult with COVID-19. Here the CDR3 DNA reads TGTGCCATCAGTGCGGCAGATTCAAACTTCGACTATGGCTACACCTTC. Translation: CAISAADSNFDYGYTF.